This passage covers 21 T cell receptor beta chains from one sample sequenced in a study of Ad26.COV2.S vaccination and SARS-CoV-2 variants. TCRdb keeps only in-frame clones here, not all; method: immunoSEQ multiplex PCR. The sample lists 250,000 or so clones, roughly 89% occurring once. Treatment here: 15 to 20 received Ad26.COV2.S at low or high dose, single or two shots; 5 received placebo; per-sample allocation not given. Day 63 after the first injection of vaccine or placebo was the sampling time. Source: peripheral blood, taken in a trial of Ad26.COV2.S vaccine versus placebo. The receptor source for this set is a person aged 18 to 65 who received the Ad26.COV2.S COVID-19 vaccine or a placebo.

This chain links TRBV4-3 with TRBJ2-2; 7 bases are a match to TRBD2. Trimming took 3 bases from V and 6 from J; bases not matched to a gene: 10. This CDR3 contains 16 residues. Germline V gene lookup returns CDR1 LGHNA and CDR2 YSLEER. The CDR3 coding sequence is TGCGCCAGCAGCCAGACTAGCCGGCTAGTTCCCGGGGAGCTGTTTTTT. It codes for CASSQTSRLVPGELFF.

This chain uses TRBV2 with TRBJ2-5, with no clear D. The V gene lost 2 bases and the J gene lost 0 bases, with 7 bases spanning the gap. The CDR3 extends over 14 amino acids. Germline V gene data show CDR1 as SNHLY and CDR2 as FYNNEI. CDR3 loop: CASSEKGNQETQYF. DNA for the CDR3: TGTGCCAGCAGTGAAAAGGGAAACCAAGAGACCCAGTACTTC.

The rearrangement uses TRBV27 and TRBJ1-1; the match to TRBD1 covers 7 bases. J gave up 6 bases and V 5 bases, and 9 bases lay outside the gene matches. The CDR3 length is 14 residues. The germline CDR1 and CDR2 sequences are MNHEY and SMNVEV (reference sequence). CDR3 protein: CASSAHTGVAEAFF. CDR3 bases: TGTGCCAGCAGTGCCCATACAGGGGTCGCTGAAGCTTTCTTT.

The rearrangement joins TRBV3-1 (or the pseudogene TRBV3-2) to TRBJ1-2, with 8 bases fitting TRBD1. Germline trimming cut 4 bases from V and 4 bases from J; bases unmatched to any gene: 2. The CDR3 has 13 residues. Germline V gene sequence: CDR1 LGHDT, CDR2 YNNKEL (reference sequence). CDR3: CASSPDRAYGYTF. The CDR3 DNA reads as TGTGCCAGCAGCCCGGACAGGGCCTATGGCTACACCTTC.

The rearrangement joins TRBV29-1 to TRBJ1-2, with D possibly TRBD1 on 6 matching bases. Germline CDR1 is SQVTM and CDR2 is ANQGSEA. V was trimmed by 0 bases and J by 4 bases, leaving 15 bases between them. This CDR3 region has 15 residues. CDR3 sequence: CSVEEAGEGGYGYTF. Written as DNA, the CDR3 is TGCAGCGTTGAAGAGGCAGGGGAAGGTGGCTATGGCTACACCTTC. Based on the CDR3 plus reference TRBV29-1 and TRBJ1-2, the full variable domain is SAVISQKPSRDICQRGTSLTIQCQVDSQVTMMFWYRQQPGQSLTLIATANQGSEATYESGFVIDKFPISRPNLTFSTLTVSNMSPEDSSIYLCSVEEAGEGGYGYTFGSGTRLTVV.

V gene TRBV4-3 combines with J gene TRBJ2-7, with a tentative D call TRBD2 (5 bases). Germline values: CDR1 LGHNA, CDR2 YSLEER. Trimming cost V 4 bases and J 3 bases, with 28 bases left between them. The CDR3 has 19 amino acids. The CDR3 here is CASSPLRGLLPTCGYEQYV. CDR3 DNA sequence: TGCGCCAGCAGCCCCCTAAGAGGGCTCCTGCCGACCTGCGGCTACGAGCAGTACGTC.

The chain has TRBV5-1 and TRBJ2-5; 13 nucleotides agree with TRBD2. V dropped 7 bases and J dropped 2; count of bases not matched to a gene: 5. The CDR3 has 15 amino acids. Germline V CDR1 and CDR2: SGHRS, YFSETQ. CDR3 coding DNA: TGCGCCAGCCGACCGGGACTAGCGGGGCAAGAGACCCAGTACTTC. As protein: CASRPGLAGQETQYF.

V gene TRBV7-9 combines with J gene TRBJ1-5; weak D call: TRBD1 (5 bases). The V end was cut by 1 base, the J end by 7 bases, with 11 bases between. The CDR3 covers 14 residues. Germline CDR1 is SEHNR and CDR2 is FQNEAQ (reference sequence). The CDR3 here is CASSLDGGRQPQHF. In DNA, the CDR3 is TGTGCCAGCAGCTTAGATGGGGGACGGCAGCCCCAGCATTTT.

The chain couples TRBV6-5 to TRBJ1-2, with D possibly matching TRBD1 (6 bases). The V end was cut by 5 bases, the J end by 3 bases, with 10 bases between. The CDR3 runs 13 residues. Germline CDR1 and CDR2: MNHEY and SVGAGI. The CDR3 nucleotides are TGTGCCAGCAGTACGACAGGAGACTATGGCTACACCTTC. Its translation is CASSTTGDYGYTF.

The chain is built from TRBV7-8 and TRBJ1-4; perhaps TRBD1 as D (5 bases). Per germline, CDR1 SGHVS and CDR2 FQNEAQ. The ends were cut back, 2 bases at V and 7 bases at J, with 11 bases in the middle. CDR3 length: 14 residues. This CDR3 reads CASSLYSGGEKLFF. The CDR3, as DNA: TGTGCCAGCAGCTTATACTCCGGGGGTGAAAAACTGTTTTTT. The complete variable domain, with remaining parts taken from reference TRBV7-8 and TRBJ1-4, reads GAGVSQSPRYKVAKRGQDVALRCDPISGHVSLFWYQQALGQGPEFLTYFQNEAQLDKSGLPSDRFFAERPEGSVSTLKIQRTQQEDSAVYLCASSLYSGGEKLFFGSGTQLSVL.

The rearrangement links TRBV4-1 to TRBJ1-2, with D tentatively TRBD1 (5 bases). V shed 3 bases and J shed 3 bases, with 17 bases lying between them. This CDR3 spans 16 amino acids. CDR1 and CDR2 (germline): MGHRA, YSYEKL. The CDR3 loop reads CASSHVGQGKDYGYTF. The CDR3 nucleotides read TGCGCCAGCAGCCACGTCGGGCAGGGTAAAGACTATGGCTACACCTTC.

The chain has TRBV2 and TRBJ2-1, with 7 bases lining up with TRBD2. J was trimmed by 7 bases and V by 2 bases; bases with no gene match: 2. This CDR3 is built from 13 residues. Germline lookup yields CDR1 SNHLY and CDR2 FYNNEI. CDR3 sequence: CASSEMGGNEQFF. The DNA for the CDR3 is TGTGCCAGCAGTGAAATGGGGGGGAATGAGCAGTTCTTC.

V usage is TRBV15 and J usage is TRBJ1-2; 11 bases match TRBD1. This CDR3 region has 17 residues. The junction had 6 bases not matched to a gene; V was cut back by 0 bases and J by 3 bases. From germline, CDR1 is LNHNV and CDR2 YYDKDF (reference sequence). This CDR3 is CATSRDLGQGDDYGYTF. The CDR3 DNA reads TGTGCCACCAGCAGAGATTTGGGACAGGGGGACGACTATGGCTACACCTTC.

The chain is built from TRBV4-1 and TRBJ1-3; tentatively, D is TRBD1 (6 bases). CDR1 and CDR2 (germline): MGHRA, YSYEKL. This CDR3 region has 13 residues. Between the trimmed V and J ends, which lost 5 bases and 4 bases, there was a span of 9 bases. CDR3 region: CASSGTRGNTIYF. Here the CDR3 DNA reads TGCGCCAGCAGCGGGACAAGAGGAAACACCATATATTTT.

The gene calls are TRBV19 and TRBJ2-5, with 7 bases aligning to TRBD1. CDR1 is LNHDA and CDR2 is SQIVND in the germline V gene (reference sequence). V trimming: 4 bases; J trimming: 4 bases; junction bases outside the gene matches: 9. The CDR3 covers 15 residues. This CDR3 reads CASSTTRTGVETQYF. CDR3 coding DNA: TGTGCCAGTAGTACGACTCGGACAGGCGTAGAGACCCAGTACTTC.

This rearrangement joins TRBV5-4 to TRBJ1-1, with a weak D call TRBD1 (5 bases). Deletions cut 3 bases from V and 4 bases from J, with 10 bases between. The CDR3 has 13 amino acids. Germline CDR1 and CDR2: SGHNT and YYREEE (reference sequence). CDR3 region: CASSSRVSTEAFF. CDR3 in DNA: TGTGCCAGCAGCTCCAGGGTGAGCACTGAAGCTTTCTTT.

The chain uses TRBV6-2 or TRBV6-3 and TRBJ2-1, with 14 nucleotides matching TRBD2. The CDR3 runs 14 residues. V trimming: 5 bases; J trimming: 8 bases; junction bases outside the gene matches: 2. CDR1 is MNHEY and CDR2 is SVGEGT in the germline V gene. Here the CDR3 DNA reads TGTGCCAGCAGTGGGACTAGCGGGAGCCATGAGCAGTTCTTC. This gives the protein CASSGTSGSHEQFF.

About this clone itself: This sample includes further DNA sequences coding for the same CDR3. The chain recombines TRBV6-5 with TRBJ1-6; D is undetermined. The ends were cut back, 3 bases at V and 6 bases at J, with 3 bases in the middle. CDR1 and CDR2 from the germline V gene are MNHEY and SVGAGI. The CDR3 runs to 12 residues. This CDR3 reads CASSYGNSPLHF. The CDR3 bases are TGTGCCAGCAGTTATGGTAATTCACCCCTCCACTTT.

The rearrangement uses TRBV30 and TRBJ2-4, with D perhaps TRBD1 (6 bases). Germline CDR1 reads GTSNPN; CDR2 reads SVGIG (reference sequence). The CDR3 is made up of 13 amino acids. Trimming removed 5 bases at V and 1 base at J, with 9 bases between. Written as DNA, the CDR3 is TGTGCCTGGGGTGGACAGGCCAAAAACATTCAGTACTTC. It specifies CAWGGQAKNIQYF.

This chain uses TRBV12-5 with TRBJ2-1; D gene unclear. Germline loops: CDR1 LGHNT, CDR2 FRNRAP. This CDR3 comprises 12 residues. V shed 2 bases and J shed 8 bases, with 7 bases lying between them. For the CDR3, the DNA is TGTGCTAGTGGTTTGCGGCTGGATGAGCAGTTCTTC. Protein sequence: CASGLRLDEQFF.

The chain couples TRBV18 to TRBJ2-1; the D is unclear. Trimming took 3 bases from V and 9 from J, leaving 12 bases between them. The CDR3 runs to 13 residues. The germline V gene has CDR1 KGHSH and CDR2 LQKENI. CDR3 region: CASSPDAVSEQFF. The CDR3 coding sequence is TGTGCCAGCTCACCGGACGCCGTATCTGAGCAGTTCTTC.